These 21 T cell receptor beta chains originate from one sample sequenced in a study of response to subunit inactivated influenza vaccine. In TCRdb, the RT-PCR reads were re-called with MiXCR into one record per CDR3 protein. Of over 400,000 distinct CDR3 sequences listed, approximately 12% are singletons. Sequences were derived from PBMCs from blood, sampled about 40 days after vaccination. The source is a middle-aged man who received an inactivated influenza vaccine.

The chain carries TRBV19 and TRBJ2-1; D remains ambiguous. Trimming left V 3 bases short and J 6 bases short, with 9 bases between. This CDR3 is built from 13 residues. Germline loops: CDR1 LNHDA, CDR2 SQIVND (reference sequence). Here the CDR3 reads CASSILPRNEQFF. The CDR3 coding sequence is TGTGCCAGTAGTATTCTACCACGCAATGAGCAGTTCTTC.

The CDR3 here is CASSLVRTSEYIQYF. The CDR3 DNA sequence: TGTGCCAGCAGCTTAGTAAGGACTAGCGAATACATTCAGTACTTC. The chain recombines TRBV11-2 with TRBJ2-4; 9 bases are shared with TRBD2. Germline assignment: CDR1 SGHAT and CDR2 FQNNGV. The junction had 6 bases not matched to a gene; V was cut back by 1 base and J by 8 bases. The CDR3 loop spans 15 amino acids.

This chain connects TRBV6-2 or TRBV6-3 to TRBJ2-7; D ambiguous. Germline assignment: CDR1 MNHEY and CDR2 SVGEGT. The CDR3 sequence is 17 residues long. Trimming took off 2 bases at V and 3 bases at J, with 20 bases between the two ends. This CDR3 is CASSYPTEGIHRYEQYF. Here the CDR3 DNA reads TGTGCCAGCAGTTACCCAACTGAAGGAATTCACCGCTACGAGCAGTACTTC.

Turning to this clonotype: A much larger clonotype is one base distant, so this may be a read error. The chain has TRBV6-2 or TRBV6-3 and TRBJ2-7, with D hard to call. V was shortened by 6 bases and J by 2 bases, with 14 bases between the two germline ends. Germline V gene lookup returns CDR1 MNHEY and CDR2 SVGEGT. The CDR3 sequence is 14 residues long. The CDR3: CASRYSITTYEQYF. For the CDR3, the DNA is TGTGCCAGCAGATACAGTATCACGACCTACGAGCAGTACTTC.

This clonotype was found a few times. The chain uses TRBV5-1 and TRBJ2-7; TRBD2 aligns across 11 bases. CDR3 length equals 15 residues. Trimming cost V 4 bases and J 3 bases; bases outside gene matches: 6. CDR1 and CDR2 from the germline V gene are SGHRS and YFSETQ. DNA for the CDR3: TGCGCCAGCAGCGCAACTAGCGGGAGTAACTACGAGCAGTACTTC. Translating it yields CASSATSGSNYEQYF.

This clonotype was observed a few times. V and J are TRBV6-1 and TRBJ2-2; TRBD2 matches at 11 bases. V gave up 7 bases and J gave up 3 bases; unmatched junction bases: 10. The CDR3 consists of 17 residues. The germline CDR1 and CDR2 sequences are MNHNS and SASEGT. CDR3 sequence: CASIDLPGLADTGELFF. CDR3 coding DNA: TGTGCCAGCATTGACCTACCGGGACTAGCGGACACCGGGGAGCTGTTTTTT.

This chain connects TRBV11-2 to TRBJ2-3; D gene uncertain. Trimming stripped 1 base from V and 1 base from J, with 18 bases between. The CDR3 totals 18 residues. CDR1 and CDR2 (germline): SGHAT, FQNNGV. CDR3 sequence reads: CASSLGVPLVWGTDTQYF. The DNA for the CDR3 is TGTGCCAGCAGCTTAGGCGTACCCCTCGTATGGGGCACAGATACGCAGTATTTT.

This chain connects TRBV12-3 or TRBV12-4 to TRBJ2-7, with D uncertain. The CDR3 consists of 15 residues. V was trimmed by 1 base and J by 5 bases, leaving 15 bases between them. The CDR3 region has the DNA TGTGCCAGCAGTTTAGATCCCGCCCAGCCCCACGAGCAGTACTTC. Protein sequence: CASSLDPAQPHEQYF.

CDR3 loop: CSARDAGSLETQYF. CDR3 nucleotides: TGCAGTGCTAGAGATGCAGGGAGTTTAGAGACCCAGTACTTC. The chain recombines TRBV20-1 with TRBJ2-5; TRBD1 or TRBD2 may be the D gene (5 bases each). The CDR3 is 14 residues long. CDR1 is DFQATT, CDR2 SNEGSKA, per germline (reference sequence). The V gene lost 0 bases and the J gene lost 4 bases, with 12 bases spanning the gap.

This clonotype was found a few times. The chain has TRBV6-2 or TRBV6-3 and TRBJ2-5; weak D call: TRBD1 (6 bases). Germline-derived CDR1 and CDR2 are MNHEY and SVGEGT. The CDR3 is 15 residues long. Deletions cut 2 bases from V and 10 bases from J, with 20 bases between. This CDR3 is CASSYPEQGSLGQYF. CDR3 nucleotide sequence: TGTGCCAGCAGTTACCCGGAACAGGGCTCCCTGGGCCAGTACTTC.

J is TRBJ2-3 and V is TRBV12-3 or TRBV12-4, with 10 bases identical to TRBD2. J gave up 3 bases and V 3 bases, and 3 bases lay outside the gene matches. The CDR3 contains 15 residues. The CDR3 sequence: CASSFEAGGTDTQYF. CDR3 DNA sequence: TGTGCCAGCAGTTTTGAAGCGGGGGGGACAGATACGCAGTATTTT.

V gene TRBV10-3 combines with J gene TRBJ2-1, with TRBD1 identical over 8 bases. Germline-derived CDR1 and CDR2 are ENHRY and SYGVKD. This CDR3 has 13 amino acids. Trimming took 2 bases from V and 9 from J; bases not matched to a gene: 3. The CDR3 DNA reads TGTGCCATCAGTGAGAGGGACAGGCGTGAGCAGTTCTTC. Amino acid sequence: CAISERDRREQFF.

V gene TRBV7-9 combines with J gene TRBJ1-2; TRBD1 matches at 11 bases. The CDR3 sequence is 14 residues long. V was pared by 3 bases and J by 7 bases, with 4 bases of the junction left unmatched. Per the germline V gene, CDR1 is SEHNR and CDR2 is FQNEAQ (reference sequence). The chain's CDR3 is CASSLDRGQFGYTF. CDR3 DNA sequence: TGTGCCAGCAGCTTGGACAGGGGGCAGTTTGGCTACACCTTC.

Ten or more counts support this clonotype. This chain uses TRBV7-9 with TRBJ1-4; D gene ambiguous. Per germline, CDR1 SEHNR and CDR2 FQNEAQ (reference sequence). Trimming pared 5 bases from V and 0 bases from J, leaving 13 bases between. This CDR3 has 16 residues. The CDR3 coding sequence is TGTGCCAGCAGCCCCGAGGGCGGTTCAACTAATGAAAAACTGTTTTTT. As protein: CASSPEGGSTNEKLFF.

This clonotype was seen only a few times. The V gene is TRBV12-3 or TRBV12-4, the J gene TRBJ2-2, with TRBD1 identical over 10 bases. The trim removed 7 bases at V and 0 bases at J, leaving 5 bases unmatched. The CDR3 is 16 residues long. In DNA, the CDR3 is TGTGCCAGCACCCTAGGACAGGGGGCGAACACCGGGGAGCTGTTTTTT. Protein: CASTLGQGANTGELFF.

A few counts support this clonotype. The chain recombines TRBV20-1 with TRBJ2-5; the match to TRBD2 covers 10 bases. Germline values: CDR1 DFQATT, CDR2 SNEGSKA (reference sequence). The trim removed 5 bases at V and 1 base at J, leaving 10 bases unmatched. CDR3 size: 16 residues. The CDR3 nucleotides read TGCAGTGCTGACGGGGTAGCGGGGGGCCGCCAAGAGACCCAGTACTTC. Its translation: CSADGVAGGRQETQYF.

V and J are TRBV12-3 or TRBV12-4 and TRBJ2-2, with TRBD2 identical over 10 bases. With 4 bases clipped from V and 4 bases from J, the junction kept 9 bases outside the gene matches. The CDR3 runs to 17 residues. In DNA, the CDR3 is TGTGCCAGCAGTTCCTATACTAGCGGGGATCTCACCGGGGAGCTGTTTTTT. Translated: CASSSYTSGDLTGELFF.

V usage is TRBV12-3 or TRBV12-4 and J usage is TRBJ2-5; 7 nucleotides align to TRBD2. This CDR3 spans 16 amino acids. V was pared by 4 bases and J by 5 bases, with 13 bases of the junction left unmatched. The CDR3 DNA follows: TGTGCCAGCAGTTCCCCCCGCGGGGGTACAGGCGAGACCCAGTACTTC. It specifies CASSSPRGGTGETQYF.

There are many counts of this clonotype. This chain connects TRBV15 to TRBJ2-1; 10 positions agree with TRBD2. CDR1 is LNHNV and CDR2 is YYDKDF in the germline V gene (reference sequence). The CDR3 runs to 16 residues. The trim removed 0 bases at V and 6 bases at J, leaving 5 bases unmatched. In DNA form, the CDR3 reads TGTGCCACCAGCAGAGATACTAGCGGGGTCTTCAATGAGCAGTTCTTC. This codes for CATSRDTSGVFNEQFF.

This clonotype was counted at least ten times. This chain uses TRBV3-1 with TRBJ1-1; D gene uncertain. This CDR3 region has 14 residues. Germline values: CDR1 LGHDT, CDR2 YNNKEL (reference sequence). V lost 1 base to trimming and J lost 0 bases, with 6 bases between them. This CDR3 reads CASSQGSLNTEAFF. Here the CDR3 DNA reads TGTGCCAGCAGCCAAGGCAGCTTGAACACTGAAGCTTTCTTT.

The J gene is TRBJ2-7, the V gene TRBV20-1; weak D call: TRBD1 (6 bases). This CDR3 spans 13 amino acids. V dropped 6 bases and J dropped 3 bases, with 15 bases sitting between them. Germline V gene data show CDR1 as DFQATT and CDR2 as SNEGSKA (reference sequence). The CDR3 DNA follows: TGCAGTGCCCCAGGGGCAGGGGACTACGAGCAGTACTTC. Protein: CSAPGAGDYEQYF.